One sample yielded the 27 T cell receptor beta chains listed below, sequenced in a study of human T cells and chemical hapten exposure. The sample's time point: patch test 1, 2 weeks after DPC sensitization. Documented treatment: therapeutic diphenylcyclopropenone sensitization with weekly scalp DPC. TCRdb called the RACE reads again in MiXCR, with one record for every CDR3 protein. The table has around 120,000 distinct CDR3 sequences, roughly 15% seen once. Sequenced material: whole blood, taken in connection with sensitization to the hapten diphenylcyclopropenone (DPC). Every receptor here comes from a man younger than 30 with alopecia areata. Some clones in this sample may be carry-over from other donors' samples.

This clonotype was seen a handful of times. The chain is built from TRBV4-1 and TRBJ2-5, with D unclear. The V gene lost 4 bases and the J gene lost 5 bases, with 11 bases spanning the gap. The germline CDR1 and CDR2 sequences are MGHRA and YSYEKL. The CDR3 sequence is 13 residues long. The CDR3 region is CASSLLFGETQYF. DNA of the CDR3: TGCGCCAGCAGCCTCCTGTTTGGGGAGACCCAGTACTTC.

Many counts were recorded for this clonotype. This chain connects TRBV7-7 to TRBJ1-3, with D possibly matching TRBD1 (6 bases). The length of the CDR3 is 14 residues. Germline V gene data show CDR1 as SSHAT and CDR2 as FNYEAQ (reference sequence). Trimming took 6 bases from V and 4 from J, leaving 13 bases between them. The CDR3 nucleotides read TGTGCCAGCAGTCCCGACAGGACCGGAAACACCATATATTTT. Its protein product is CASSPDRTGNTIYF.

This clonotype was detected a few times. This chain uses TRBV7-6 with TRBJ1-2, with 9 bases fitting TRBD1. CDR3 length: 16 residues. Germline V lookup: CDR1 SGHVS, CDR2 FNYEAQ. Losses at the gene ends were 1 base for V and 7 bases for J; bases not matched to a gene: 10. CDR3 sequence reads: CASSLDLQGATAGYTF. The DNA for the CDR3 is TGTGCCAGCAGCTTAGACCTACAGGGGGCTACCGCTGGCTACACCTTC.

This clonotype was picked up a small number of times. The V gene is TRBV7-2, the J gene TRBJ1-5; 9 nucleotides align to TRBD1. This CDR3 comprises 14 residues. The germline gives CDR1 SGHTA, CDR2 FQGNSA. J lost 5 bases, V lost 4 bases, and 3 bases had no gene match. The CDR3: CASSSGTGYQPQHF. CDR3 DNA sequence: TGTGCCAGCAGCTCCGGGACAGGGTATCAGCCCCAGCATTTT.

The table lists this clonotype with a few counts. V usage is TRBV7-2 and J usage is TRBJ1-1, with D perhaps TRBD1 (5 bases). The germline V gene has CDR1 SGHTA and CDR2 FQGNSA. V lost 0 bases, J lost 4 bases, and 9 bases lay in between. The CDR3 is 14 residues long. The CDR3 spells CASSLAHGGTEAFF. CDR3 DNA sequence: TGTGCCAGCAGCTTAGCGCACGGGGGCACTGAAGCTTTCTTT.

This rearrangement joins TRBV7-2 to TRBJ1-4; D is unclear. The germline gives CDR1 SGHTA, CDR2 FQGNSA. The V and J ends lost 2 bases and 5 bases respectively, with 6 bases between them. CDR3 length: 13 amino acids. Here the CDR3 DNA reads TGTGCCAGCAGCTTATTAGGGAATGAAAAACTGTTTTTT. This encodes CASSLLGNEKLFF.

This chain links TRBV25-1 with TRBJ2-2, with 7 bases identical to TRBD2. The CDR3 is 14 amino acids. Germline values: CDR1 MGHDK, CDR2 SYGVNS. Trimming at V came to 7 bases and at J to 1 base, leaving 3 bases not matched to a gene. CDR3 DNA sequence: TGTGCCAGCATTGGGGGGGTGAACACCGGGGAGCTGTTTTTT. Translated, it gives CASIGGVNTGELFF.

This clonotype was counted only a few times. The chain recombines TRBV4-1 with TRBJ1-2; D remains unclear. This CDR3 contains 13 residues. CDR1 and CDR2 from the germline V gene are MGHRA and YSYEKL. V was cut by 2 bases and J by 0 bases, with 4 bases left in between. In DNA, the CDR3 is TGCGCCAGCAGCCAATTCGCTAACTATGGCTACACCTTC. Its protein product is CASSQFANYGYTF.

The chain couples TRBV7-2 to TRBJ1-4, with D perhaps matching TRBD1 (5 bases). CDR3 size: 14 residues. Germline V gene sequence: CDR1 SGHTA, CDR2 FQGNSA. The V and J ends lost 2 bases and 7 bases respectively, with 11 bases between them. In DNA, the CDR3 is TGTGCCAGCAGCTTACCTAACAGGCCTGAAAAACTGTTTTTT. As protein: CASSLPNRPEKLFF.

Written as DNA, the CDR3 is TGTGCCAGCAGGTCCGGGACCACTGGAAACACCATATATTTT. Translated, it gives CASRSGTTGNTIYF. This sequence joins TRBV6-6 and TRBJ1-3; a possible D gene is TRBD1 (5 bases). The germline V gene encodes CDR1 MNHNY and CDR2 SVGAGI (reference sequence). The V and J ends lost 6 bases and 2 bases respectively, with 11 bases between them. The CDR3 is 14 amino acids.

This rearrangement joins TRBV18 to TRBJ2-3, with TRBD1 matching over 8 bases. V was clipped by 6 bases and J by 3 bases; unmatched bases: 5. Per the germline V gene, CDR1 is KGHSH and CDR2 is LQKENI. This CDR3 is 14 amino acids long. CDR3 protein: CASSRTGPTDTQYF. The CDR3 DNA is TGTGCCAGCTCCCGGACAGGGCCTACAGATACGCAGTATTTT.

The CDR3 is CASSVLLTGSSYNEQFF. The CDR3 nucleotides read TGTGCCAGCAGTGTTCTCTTAACAGGGAGCTCCTACAATGAGCAGTTCTTC. The rearrangement joins TRBV6-1 to TRBJ2-1; tentative D call: TRBD1 (6 bases). The ends were cut back, 4 bases at V and 0 bases at J, with 16 bases in the middle. CDR3 length equals 17 residues. Germline CDR1 is MNHNS and CDR2 is SASEGT.

There are many counts of this clonotype. The V call is TRBV5-6, the J call TRBJ1-4; D might be TRBD1 (6 bases). Deletions cut 1 base from V and 2 bases from J, with 12 bases between. Per the germline V gene, CDR1 is SGHDT and CDR2 is YYEEEE. The CDR3 contains 16 residues. CDR3 protein: CASSLLPGATNEKLFF. As DNA, the CDR3 is TGTGCCAGCAGCTTGCTTCCGGGGGCGACTAATGAAAAACTGTTTTTT.

The V gene is TRBV27, the J gene TRBJ1-1; no clear D. The germline V gene encodes CDR1 MNHEY and CDR2 SMNVEV (reference sequence). Trimming left V 5 bases short and J 0 bases short, with 28 bases between. This CDR3 comprises 20 residues. CDR3 amino acids: CASSPAGFSVEGIMNTEAFF. Here the CDR3 DNA reads TGTGCCAGCAGTCCCGCAGGCTTCTCGGTCGAGGGAATAATGAACACTGAAGCTTTCTTT.

This clonotype occurred many times. The V and J genes are TRBV18 and TRBJ1-1; tentative D call: TRBD1 (5 bases). V was cut by 3 bases and J by 5 bases, with 19 bases left in between. The CDR3 consists of 16 residues. Germline V gene data show CDR1 as KGHSH and CDR2 as LQKENI. The CDR3 DNA sequence: TGTGCCAGCTCACCCCGTTCTAACAGGCTGGGGACTGAAGCTTTCTTT. Amino acids: CASSPRSNRLGTEAFF.

This clonotype was counted ten times or more. J is TRBJ1-1 and V is TRBV6-2 or TRBV6-3; D is perhaps TRBD1 (6 bases). The germline V and J ends were trimmed by 1 base and 2 bases, with 8 bases remaining between them. The CDR3 runs 14 residues. Germline V gene sequence: CDR1 MNHEY, CDR2 SVGEGT. CDR3 in amino acids: CASSYYRVNTEAFF. The CDR3 DNA is TGTGCCAGCAGTTACTACAGGGTAAACACTGAAGCTTTCTTT.

The CDR3 DNA reads TGTGCCAGCAGTTACTTGGGTAGTGGAGTTGACGAGCAGTACTTC. This codes for CASSYLGSGVDEQYF. This chain uses TRBV6-2 or TRBV6-3 with TRBJ2-7; no reliable D call. Germline V CDR1 and CDR2: MNHEY, SVGEGT. This CDR3 has 15 amino acids. Trimming cost V 1 base and J 5 bases, with 15 bases left between them.

The V gene is TRBV19, the J gene TRBJ2-5; 11 nucleotides agree with TRBD2. Germline V gene lookup returns CDR1 LNHDA and CDR2 SQIVND (reference sequence). This CDR3 has 13 residues. Trimming took 11 bases from V and 5 from J; bases not matched to a gene: 7. CDR3 protein: CAVAGGPKETQYF. The CDR3 region has the DNA TGTGCCGTAGCGGGGGGGCCGAAGGAGACCCAGTACTTC.

This clonotype was counted between two and nine times. The V call is TRBV5-4, the J call TRBJ2-1, with 12 bases that match TRBD2. Trimming cost V 4 bases and J 7 bases; bases outside gene matches: 9. The CDR3 runs 16 residues. Germline V gene lookup returns CDR1 SGHNT and CDR2 YYREEE (reference sequence). For the CDR3, the DNA is TGTGCCAGCAGCCTAAGGACTAGCGGGGTATATAATGAGCAGTTCTTC. It specifies CASSLRTSGVYNEQFF.

The chain carries TRBV5-1 and TRBJ2-5, with a possible D match to TRBD1 (5 bases). V lost 2 bases and J 2 bases, leaving 10 bases between the germline ends. This CDR3 has 14 residues. The germline CDR1 and CDR2 sequences are SGHRS and YFSETQ. This CDR3 is CASSFRQSQETQYF. The CDR3 region has the DNA TGCGCCAGCAGCTTCCGACAGTCTCAAGAGACCCAGTACTTC.

This clonotype was counted a few times. This chain uses TRBV20-1 with TRBJ2-1; D not certain. CDR1 is DFQATT, CDR2 SNEGSKA, per germline (reference sequence). With 6 bases removed from V and 0 bases from J, the gap between germline ends came to 12 bases. The CDR3 is 14 residues long. CDR3 loop: CSATPITSYNEQFF. CDR3 in DNA: TGCAGTGCCACTCCAATTACCTCCTACAATGAGCAGTTCTTC.

With regard to this clonotype: The junction departs from germline at one end; a sequencing error may be responsible. CDR3 residues: CACSVEGTRTDTQYF. As DNA, the CDR3 is TGTGCCTGCAGCGTAGAAGGGACCAGGACAGATACGCAGTATTTT. This sequence joins TRBV9 and TRBJ2-3, with D possibly being TRBD1 or TRBD2 (5 bases each). The germline V gene encodes CDR1 SGDLS and CDR2 YYNGEE. This CDR3 has 15 amino acids.

The table lists this clonotype with a few counts. The chain links TRBV14 to TRBJ1-2, with 9 nucleotides matching TRBD1. CDR1 and CDR2 from the germline V gene are SGHDN and FVKESK. V shed 4 bases, J shed 8 bases, and the junction held 8 bases outside the gene matches. The CDR3 covers 14 residues. The CDR3 loop reads CASSLTGGLGGYTF. CDR3 DNA sequence: TGTGCCAGCAGCCTAACAGGGGGCCTAGGGGGCTACACCTTC.

This clonotype was seen a handful of times. The chain links TRBV7-9 to TRBJ2-7; 8 bases are a match to TRBD1. CDR1 and CDR2 from the germline V gene are SEHNR and FQNEAQ (reference sequence). The CDR3 covers 16 residues. Trimming at V came to 0 bases and at J to 5 bases, leaving 9 bases not matched to a gene. CDR3 bases: TGTGCCAGCAGCTTAGCTTTCGGACAGGGTCCCAACGAGCAGTACTTC. It is translated as CASSLAFGQGPNEQYF.

The J gene is TRBJ2-1, the V gene TRBV4-3; D is perhaps TRBD2 (5 bases). This CDR3 has 15 residues. Trimming removed 2 bases from V and 4 bases from J, with 12 bases in between. CDR1 and CDR2 from the germline V gene are LGHNA and YSLEER. CDR3 sequence (DNA): TGCGCCAGCAGCCAACTAGCCAGTAGGTACAATGAGCAGTTCTTC. It yields the protein CASSQLASRYNEQFF.

The table lists this clonotype with a few counts. The rearrangement uses TRBV28 and TRBJ2-5; D not certain. This CDR3 has 11 amino acids. V lost 3 bases, J lost 6 bases, and 5 bases lay in between. The germline CDR1 and CDR2 sequences are MDHEN and SYDVKM. This CDR3 is CASSFRKTQYF. The CDR3, as DNA: TGTGCCAGCAGTTTCAGGAAGACCCAGTACTTC.

The rearrangement uses TRBV20-1 and TRBJ1-1; possible D gene TRBD1, 6 bases. Germline-derived CDR1 and CDR2 are DFQATT and SNEGSKA (reference sequence). The CDR3 is made up of 16 amino acids. V dropped 0 bases and J dropped 4 bases, with 18 bases sitting between them. The CDR3 coding sequence is TGCAGTGCTAGAGAAACCTATGGGGGGCAGGCCACTGAAGCTTTCTTT. The encoded protein is CSARETYGGQATEAFF.